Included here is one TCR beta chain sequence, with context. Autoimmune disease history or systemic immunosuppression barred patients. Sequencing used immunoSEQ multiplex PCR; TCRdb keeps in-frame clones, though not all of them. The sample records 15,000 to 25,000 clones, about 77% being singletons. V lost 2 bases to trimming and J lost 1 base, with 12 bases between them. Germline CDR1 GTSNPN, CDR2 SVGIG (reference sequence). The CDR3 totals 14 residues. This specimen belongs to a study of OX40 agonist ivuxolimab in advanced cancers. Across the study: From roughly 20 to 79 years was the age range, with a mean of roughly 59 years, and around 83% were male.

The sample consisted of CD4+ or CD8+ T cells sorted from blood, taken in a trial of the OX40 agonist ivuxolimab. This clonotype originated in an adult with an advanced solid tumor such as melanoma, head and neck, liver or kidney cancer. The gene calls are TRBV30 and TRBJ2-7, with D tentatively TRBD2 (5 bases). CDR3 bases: TGTGCCTGGAGTACCCCGAGGGTTTCCTACGAGCAGTACTTC. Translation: CAWSTPRVSYEQYF.